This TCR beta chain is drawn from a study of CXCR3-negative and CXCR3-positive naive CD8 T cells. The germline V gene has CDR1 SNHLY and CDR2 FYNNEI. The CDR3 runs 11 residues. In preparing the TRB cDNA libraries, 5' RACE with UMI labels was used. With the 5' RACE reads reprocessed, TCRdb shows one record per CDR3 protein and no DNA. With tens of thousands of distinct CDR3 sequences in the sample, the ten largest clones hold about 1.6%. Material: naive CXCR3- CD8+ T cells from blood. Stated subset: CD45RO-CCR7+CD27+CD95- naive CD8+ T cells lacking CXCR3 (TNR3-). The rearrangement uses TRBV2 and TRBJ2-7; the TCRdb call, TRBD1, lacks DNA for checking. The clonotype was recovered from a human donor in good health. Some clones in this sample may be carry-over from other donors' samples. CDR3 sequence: CALKGGSEQYF.